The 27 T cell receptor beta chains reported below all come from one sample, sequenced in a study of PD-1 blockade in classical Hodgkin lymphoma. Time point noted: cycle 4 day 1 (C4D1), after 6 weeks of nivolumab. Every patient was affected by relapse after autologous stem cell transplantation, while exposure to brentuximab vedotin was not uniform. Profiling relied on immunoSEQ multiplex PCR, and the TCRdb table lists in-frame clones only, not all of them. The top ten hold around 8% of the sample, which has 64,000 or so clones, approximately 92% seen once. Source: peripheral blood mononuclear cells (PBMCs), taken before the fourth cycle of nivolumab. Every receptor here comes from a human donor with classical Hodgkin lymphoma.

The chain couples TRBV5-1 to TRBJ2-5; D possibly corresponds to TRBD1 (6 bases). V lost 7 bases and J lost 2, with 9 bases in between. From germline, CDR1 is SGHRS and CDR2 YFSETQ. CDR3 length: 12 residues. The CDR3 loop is CASRQAQETQYF. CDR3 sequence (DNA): TGCGCCAGCCGACAGGCACAAGAGACCCAGTACTTC.

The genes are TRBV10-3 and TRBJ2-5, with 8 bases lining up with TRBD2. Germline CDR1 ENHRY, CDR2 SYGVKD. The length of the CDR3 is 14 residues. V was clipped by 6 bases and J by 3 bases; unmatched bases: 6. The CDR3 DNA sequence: TGTGCCATCAGCCCGGGGGGGCCGGAAGAGACCCAGTACTTC. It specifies CAISPGGPEETQYF.

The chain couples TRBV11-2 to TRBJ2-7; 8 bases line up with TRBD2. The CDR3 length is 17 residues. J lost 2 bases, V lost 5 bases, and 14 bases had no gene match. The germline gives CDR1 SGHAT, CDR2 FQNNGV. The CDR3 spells CASSHSASGRNPYEQYF. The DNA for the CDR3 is TGTGCCAGCAGCCATTCAGCTAGCGGGCGAAACCCCTACGAGCAGTACTTC.

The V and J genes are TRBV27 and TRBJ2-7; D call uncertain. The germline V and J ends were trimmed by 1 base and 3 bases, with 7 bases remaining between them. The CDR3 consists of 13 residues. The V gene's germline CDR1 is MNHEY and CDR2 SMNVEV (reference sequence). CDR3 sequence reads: CASSLLGGYEQYF. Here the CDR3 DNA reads TGTGCCAGCAGTTTATTAGGCGGCTACGAGCAGTACTTC.

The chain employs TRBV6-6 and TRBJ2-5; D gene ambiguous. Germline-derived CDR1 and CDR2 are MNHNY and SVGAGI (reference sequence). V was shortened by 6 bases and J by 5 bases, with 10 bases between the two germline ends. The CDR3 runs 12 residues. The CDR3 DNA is TGTGCCAGCAGCATGACGAGGGAGACCCAGTACTTC. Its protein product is CASSMTRETQYF.

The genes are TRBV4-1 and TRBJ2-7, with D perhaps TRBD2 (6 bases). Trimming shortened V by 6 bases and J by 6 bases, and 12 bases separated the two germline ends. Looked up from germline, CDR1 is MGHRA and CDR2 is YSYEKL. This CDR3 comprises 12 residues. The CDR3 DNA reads TGCGCCAGCAGGGGGGACTTCGCCGAGCAGTACTTC. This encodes CASRGDFAEQYF.

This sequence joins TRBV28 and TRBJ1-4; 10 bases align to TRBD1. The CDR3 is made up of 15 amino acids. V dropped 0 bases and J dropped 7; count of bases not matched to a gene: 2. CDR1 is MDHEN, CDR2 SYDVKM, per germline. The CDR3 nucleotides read TGTGCCAGCAGTTTATGGACAGGGGGCCGTGAAAAACTGTTTTTT. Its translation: CASSLWTGGREKLFF. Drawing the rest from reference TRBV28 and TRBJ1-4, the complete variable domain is DVKVTQSSRYLVKRTGEKVFLECVQDMDHENMFWYRQDPGLGLRLIYFSYDVKMKEKGDIPEGYSVSREKKERFSLILESASTNQTSMYLCASSLWTGGREKLFFGSGTQLSVL.

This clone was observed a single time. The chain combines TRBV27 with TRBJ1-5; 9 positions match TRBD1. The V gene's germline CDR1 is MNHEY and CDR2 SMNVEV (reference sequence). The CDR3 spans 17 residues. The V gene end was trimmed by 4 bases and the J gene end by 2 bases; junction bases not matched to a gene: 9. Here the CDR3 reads CASSYRLGDRGNQPQHF. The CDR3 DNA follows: TGTGCCAGCAGTTACCGACTGGGGGACAGGGGCAATCAGCCCCAGCATTTT.

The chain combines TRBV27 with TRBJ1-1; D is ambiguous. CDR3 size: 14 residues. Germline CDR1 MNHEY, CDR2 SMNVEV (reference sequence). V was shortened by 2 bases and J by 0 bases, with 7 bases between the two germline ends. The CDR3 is CASSLRAMNTEAFF. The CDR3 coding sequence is TGTGCCAGCAGTTTAAGGGCCATGAACACTGAAGCTTTCTTT.

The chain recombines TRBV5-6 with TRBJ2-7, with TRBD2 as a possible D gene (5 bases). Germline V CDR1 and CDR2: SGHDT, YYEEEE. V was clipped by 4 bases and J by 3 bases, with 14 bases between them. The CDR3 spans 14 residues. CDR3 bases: TGTGCCAGCAGCCCTGGACTCGGGGACTACGAGCAGTACTTC. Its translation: CASSPGLGDYEQYF.

CDR3 sequence: CASSQGQGQPQHF. The CDR3 nucleotides read TGCGCCAGCAGCCAAGGACAGGGGCAGCCCCAGCATTTT. The chain joins TRBV10-2 to TRBJ1-5; 9 bases fit TRBD1. Germline loops: CDR1 WSHSY, CDR2 SAAADI. The J segment lost 7 bases and the V segment lost 6 bases, leaving 4 bases of the junction unmatched. CDR3 length equals 13 residues.

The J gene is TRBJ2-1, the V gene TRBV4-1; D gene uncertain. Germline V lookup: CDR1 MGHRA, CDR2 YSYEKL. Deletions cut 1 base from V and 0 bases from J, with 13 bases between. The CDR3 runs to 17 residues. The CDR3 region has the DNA TGCGCCAGCAGCCAAGCCCTCCCTAAGAGCTCCTACAATGAGCAGTTCTTC. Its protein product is CASSQALPKSSYNEQFF.

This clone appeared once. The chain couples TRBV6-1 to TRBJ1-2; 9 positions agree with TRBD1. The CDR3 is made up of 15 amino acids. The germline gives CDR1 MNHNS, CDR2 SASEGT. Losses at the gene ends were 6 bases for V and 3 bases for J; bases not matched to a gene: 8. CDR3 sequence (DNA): TGTGCCAGCAGATTGGGACAGGGCCGGGACTATGGCTACACCTTC. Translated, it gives CASRLGQGRDYGYTF.

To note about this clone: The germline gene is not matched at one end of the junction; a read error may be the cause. This chain's CDR3 is CASSGRDSSYEQCF. The CDR3 region has the DNA TGTGCCAGCAGCGGACGGGACAGTTCCTACGAGCAGTGCTTC. The chain joins TRBV5-4 to TRBJ2-7; 7 nucleotides agree with TRBD1. The CDR3 has 14 amino acids. Germline CDR1 is SGHNT and CDR2 is YYREEE (reference sequence).

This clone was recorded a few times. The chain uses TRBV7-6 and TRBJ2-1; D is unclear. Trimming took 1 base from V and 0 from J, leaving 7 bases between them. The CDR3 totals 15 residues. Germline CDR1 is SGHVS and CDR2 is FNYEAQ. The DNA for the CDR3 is TGTGCCAGCAGCTTAGAGTGGAGCTCCTACAATGAGCAGTTCTTC. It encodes CASSLEWSSYNEQFF. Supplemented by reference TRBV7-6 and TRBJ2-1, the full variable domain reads GAGVSQSPRYKVTKRGQDVALRCDPISGHVSLYWYRQALGQGPEFLTYFNYEAQQDKSGLPNDRFSAERPEGSISTLTIQRTEQRDSAMYRCASSLEWSSYNEQFFGPGTRLTVL.

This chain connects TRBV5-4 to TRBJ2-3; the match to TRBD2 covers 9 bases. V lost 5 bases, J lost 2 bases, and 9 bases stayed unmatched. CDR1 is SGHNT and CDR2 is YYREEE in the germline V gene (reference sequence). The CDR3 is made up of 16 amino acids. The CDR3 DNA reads TGTGCCAGCAGTCCCGACCCTAGCGGGAACACAGATACGCAGTATTTT. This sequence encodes CASSPDPSGNTDTQYF. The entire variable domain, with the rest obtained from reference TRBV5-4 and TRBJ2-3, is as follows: ETGVTQSPTHLIKTRGQQVTLRCSSQSGHNTVSWYQQALGQGPQFIFQYYREEENGRGNFPPRFSGLQFPNYSSELNVNALELDDSALYLCASSPDPSGNTDTQYFGPGTRLTVL.

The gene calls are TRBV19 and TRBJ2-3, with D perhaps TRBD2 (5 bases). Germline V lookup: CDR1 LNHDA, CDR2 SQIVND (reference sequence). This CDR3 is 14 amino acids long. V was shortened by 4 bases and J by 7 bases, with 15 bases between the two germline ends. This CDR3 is CASSTFEGWYTQYF. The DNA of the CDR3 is TGTGCCAGTAGTACCTTCGAGGGTTGGTATACGCAGTATTTT.

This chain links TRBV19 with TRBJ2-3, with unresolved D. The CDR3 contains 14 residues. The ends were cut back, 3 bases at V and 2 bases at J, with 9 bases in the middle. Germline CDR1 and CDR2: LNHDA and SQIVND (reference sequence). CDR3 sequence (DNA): TGTGCCAGTAGTATCCTCGACCCCACAGATACGCAGTATTTT. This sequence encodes CASSILDPTDTQYF.

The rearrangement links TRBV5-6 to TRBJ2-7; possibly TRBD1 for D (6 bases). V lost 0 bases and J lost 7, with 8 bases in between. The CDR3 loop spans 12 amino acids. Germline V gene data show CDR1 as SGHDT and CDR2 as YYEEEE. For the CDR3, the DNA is TGTGCCAGCAGCTTGGTAGGGACAGAGCAGTACTTC. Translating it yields CASSLVGTEQYF. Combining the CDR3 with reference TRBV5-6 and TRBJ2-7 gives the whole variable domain DAGVTQSPTHLIKTRGQQVTLRCSPKSGHDTVSWYQQALGQGPQFIFQYYEEEERQRGNFPDRFSGHQFPNYSSELNVNALLLGDSALYLCASSLVGTEQYFGPGTRLTVT.

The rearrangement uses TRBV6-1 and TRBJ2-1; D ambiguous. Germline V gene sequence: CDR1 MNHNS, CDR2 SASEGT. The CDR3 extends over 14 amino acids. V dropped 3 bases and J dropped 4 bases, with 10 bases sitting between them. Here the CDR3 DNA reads TGTGCCAGCAGTGAGTTACTGCCTTACAATGAGCAGTTCTTC. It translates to CASSELLPYNEQFF.

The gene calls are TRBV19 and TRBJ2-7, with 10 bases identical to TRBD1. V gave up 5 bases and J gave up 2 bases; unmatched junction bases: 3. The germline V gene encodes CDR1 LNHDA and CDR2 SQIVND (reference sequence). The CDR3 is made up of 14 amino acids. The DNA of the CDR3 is TGTGCCAGTAGTGCGGGACAGGGGCCCTACGAGCAGTACTTC. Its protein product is CASSAGQGPYEQYF.

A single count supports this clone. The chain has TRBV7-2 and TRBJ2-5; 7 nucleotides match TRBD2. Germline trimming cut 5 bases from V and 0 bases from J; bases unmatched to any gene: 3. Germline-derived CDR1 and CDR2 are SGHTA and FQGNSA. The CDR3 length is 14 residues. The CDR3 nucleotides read TGTGCCAGCAGCCCTAGCGGCCACCAAGAGACCCAGTACTTC. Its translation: CASSPSGHQETQYF. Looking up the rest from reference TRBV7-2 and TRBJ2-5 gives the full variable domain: GAGVSQSPSNKVTEKGKDVELRCDPISGHTALYWYRQSLGQGLEFLIYFQGNSAPDKSGLPSDRFSAERTGGSVSTLTIQRTQQEDSAVYLCASSPSGHQETQYFGPGTRLLVL.

The CDR3 region is CASSLRSGPRSYNEQFF. The CDR3 DNA reads TGTGCCAGCAGCTTGCGTAGCGGGCCCCGCTCCTACAATGAGCAGTTCTTC. The rearrangement uses TRBV5-6 and TRBJ2-1; TRBD2 agrees at 7 bases. The germline V gene encodes CDR1 SGHDT and CDR2 YYEEEE. J was trimmed by 0 bases and V by 1 base; bases with no gene match: 7. This CDR3 region has 17 residues. The whole variable domain, filled in from reference TRBV5-6 and TRBJ2-1, reads DAGVTQSPTHLIKTRGQQVTLRCSPKSGHDTVSWYQQALGQGPQFIFQYYEEEERQRGNFPDRFSGHQFPNYSSELNVNALLLGDSALYLCASSLRSGPRSYNEQFFGPGTRLTVL.

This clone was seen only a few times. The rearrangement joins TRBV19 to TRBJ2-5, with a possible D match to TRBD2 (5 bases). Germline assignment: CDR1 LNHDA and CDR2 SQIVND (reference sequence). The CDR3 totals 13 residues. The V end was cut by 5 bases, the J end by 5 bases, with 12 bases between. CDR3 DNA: TGTGCCAGTAGTTCTCTGGACTCGGAGACCCAGTACTTC. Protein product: CASSSLDSETQYF.

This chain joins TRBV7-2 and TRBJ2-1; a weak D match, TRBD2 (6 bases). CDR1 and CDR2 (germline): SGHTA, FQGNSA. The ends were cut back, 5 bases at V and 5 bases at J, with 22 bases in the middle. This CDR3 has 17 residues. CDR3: CASSISSSARTHNEQFF. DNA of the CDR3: TGTGCCAGCAGCATCAGTTCTAGCGCAAGAACCCACAATGAGCAGTTCTTC.

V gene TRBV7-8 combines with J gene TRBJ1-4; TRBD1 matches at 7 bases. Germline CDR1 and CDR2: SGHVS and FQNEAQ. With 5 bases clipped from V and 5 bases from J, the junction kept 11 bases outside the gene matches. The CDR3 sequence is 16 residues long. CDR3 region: CASSPRRDSLNEKLFF. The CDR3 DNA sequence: TGTGCCAGCAGCCCAAGGCGGGACAGTCTAAATGAAAAACTGTTTTTT.

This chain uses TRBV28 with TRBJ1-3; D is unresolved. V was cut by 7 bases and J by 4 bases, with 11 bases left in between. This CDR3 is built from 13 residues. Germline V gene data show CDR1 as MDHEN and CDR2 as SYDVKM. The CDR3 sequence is CASKRENGNTIYF. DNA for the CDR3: TGTGCCAGCAAAAGGGAGAACGGAAACACCATATATTTT.